The 19 T cell receptor beta chains reported below all come from one sample, sequenced in a study of blood T cell repertoires in COVID-19. Some clones are missing from TCRdb's copy, which holds only in-frame ones; the method was immunoSEQ multiplex PCR. The sample consists of 200,000 to 250,000 clones, approximately 90% of them appearing once. The sequencing input was PBMCs or T cells enriched from blood (not recorded which). The receptors stem from a woman aged 30 to 39 who had recovered from COVID-19.

The chain joins TRBV19 to TRBJ1-1; D is ambiguous. Trimming removed 3 bases from V and 1 base from J, with 9 bases in between. Germline CDR1 reads LNHDA; CDR2 reads SQIVND (reference sequence). The CDR3 loop spans 14 amino acids. The CDR3: CASSMYISNTEAFF. CDR3 sequence (DNA): TGTGCCAGTAGTATGTACATTTCGAACACTGAAGCTTTCTTT.

The chain has TRBV24-1 and TRBJ1-6; TRBD1 might be the D (6 bases). V lost 12 bases and J 14 bases, leaving 22 bases between the germline ends. The CDR3 contains 13 residues. Germline CDR1 and CDR2: KGHDR and SFDVKD. CDR3 DNA sequence: TGTGCCGCCCGGGGAGGGGGGACTGGAACCCTCCACTTT. This codes for CAARGGGTGTLHF.

V usage is TRBV6-6 and J usage is TRBJ1-4; weak D call: TRBD1 (6 bases). The CDR3 is 16 amino acids. V lost 2 bases, J lost 7 bases, and 17 bases lay in between. Looked up from germline, CDR1 is MNHNY and CDR2 is SVGAGI (reference sequence). Here the CDR3 reads CASSYQSRTVIEKLFF. In nucleotides, the CDR3 is TGTGCCAGCAGTTACCAGTCTCGGACAGTGATTGAAAAACTGTTTTTT.

V gene TRBV7-2 combines with J gene TRBJ1-1; D remains ambiguous. CDR3 length: 14 amino acids. V lost 4 bases and J 1 base, leaving 10 bases between the germline ends. Germline V gene sequence: CDR1 SGHTA, CDR2 FQGNSA. CDR3 amino acids: CASSSSLTNTEAFF. The DNA of the CDR3 is TGTGCCAGCAGCTCGTCGCTAACGAACACTGAAGCTTTCTTT.

The genes are TRBV5-6 and TRBJ1-2, with 9 bases lining up with TRBD1. The germline CDR1 and CDR2 sequences are SGHDT and YYEEEE. CDR3 length equals 17 residues. The V segment lost 1 base and the J segment 5 bases; nucleotides outside the gene matches: 12. Here the CDR3 DNA reads TGTGCCAGCAGCTTGTTTTCCTACGGACAGGGGCTTTATGGCTACACCTTC. Amino acid sequence: CASSLFSYGQGLYGYTF.

The chain is built from TRBV27 and TRBJ1-2; D possibly corresponds to TRBD1 (5 bases). Trimming took off 2 bases at V and 7 bases at J, with 20 bases between the two ends. Looked up from germline, CDR1 is MNHEY and CDR2 is SMNVEV (reference sequence). The CDR3 is 16 amino acids. Here the CDR3 DNA reads TGTGCCAGCAGTTTAGCCGGTGGACAATTTATCGGTGGCTACACCTTC. Translating gives CASSLAGGQFIGGYTF.

The V call is TRBV2, the J call TRBJ2-1, with 7 bases lining up with TRBD2. The J segment lost 0 bases and the V segment lost 6 bases, leaving 8 bases of the junction unmatched. This CDR3 is built from 16 residues. Looked up from germline, CDR1 is SNHLY and CDR2 is FYNNEI. In DNA, the CDR3 is TGTGCCAGCAGCGACCCCGGGACTACCTCCTACAATGAGCAGTTCTTC. Amino acid sequence: CASSDPGTTSYNEQFF.

The J gene is TRBJ1-3, the V gene TRBV4-1; no firm D call. Per the germline V gene, CDR1 is MGHRA and CDR2 is YSYEKL. V shed 1 base and J shed 8 bases, with 15 bases lying between them. There are 15 residues in the CDR3. This chain's CDR3 is CASSQVFRMRDTIYF. The CDR3 DNA reads as TGCGCCAGCAGCCAAGTATTCAGGATGCGGGACACCATATATTTT.

V is TRBV6-5 and J is TRBJ1-4, with 10 bases matching TRBD1. Germline CDR1 reads MNHEY; CDR2 reads SVGAGI. The J segment lost 7 bases and the V segment lost 8 bases, leaving 7 bases of the junction unmatched. The CDR3 loop spans 14 amino acids. The CDR3 DNA follows: TGTGCCAGCGTACCGGGACAGGGGTTTGAAAAACTGTTTTTT. Amino acid sequence: CASVPGQGFEKLFF.

Here the CDR3 reads CASSLGGSYNEQFF. CDR3 bases: TGCGCCAGCAGCCTGGGGGGCTCCTACAATGAGCAGTTCTTC. V and J are TRBV4-1 and TRBJ2-1, with D maybe TRBD2 (6 bases). V lost 4 bases to trimming and J lost 0 bases, with 7 bases between them. CDR1 MGHRA and CDR2 YSYEKL come from the germline V gene. The CDR3 spans 14 residues.

V is TRBV19 and J is TRBJ1-3, with D tentatively TRBD1 (5 bases). Germline loops: CDR1 LNHDA, CDR2 SQIVND (reference sequence). The CDR3 length is 13 residues. V gave up 5 bases and J gave up 4 bases, with 9 bases separating them. The CDR3 reads CASSWTRGNTIYF. For the CDR3, the DNA is TGTGCCAGTAGTTGGACAAGAGGAAACACCATATATTTT.

This sequence joins TRBV7-8 and TRBJ2-1, with 8 bases fitting TRBD1. Germline-derived CDR1 and CDR2 are SGHVS and FQNEAQ. The CDR3 contains 18 residues. J gave up 3 bases and V 2 bases, and 12 bases lay outside the gene matches. The DNA of the CDR3 is TGTGCCAGCAGCTTAACCTACAATATGGACAGGGTCTACAATGAGCAGTTCTTC. Encoded protein: CASSLTYNMDRVYNEQFF.

Details on this clone: The identical CDR3 is also encoded by other nucleotide sequences in the sample. The J gene is TRBJ1-1, the V gene TRBV6-5; 7 bases match TRBD1. Germline V lookup: CDR1 MNHEY, CDR2 SVGAGI. Trimming cost V 0 bases and J 1 base; bases outside gene matches: 2. The CDR3 is 15 amino acids. The DNA of the CDR3 is TGTGCCAGCAGTTACTCCGGACAGGCGAACACTGAAGCTTTCTTT. Translated, it gives CASSYSGQANTEAFF.

The CDR3: CATGASGYNEQFF. CDR3 DNA: TGTGCCACGGGGGCTAGCGGGTACAATGAGCAGTTCTTC. The rearrangement links TRBV15 to TRBJ2-1, with TRBD2 matching 8 bases. The trim removed 9 bases at V and 4 bases at J, leaving 5 bases unmatched. The CDR3 runs 13 residues. Per the germline V gene, CDR1 is LNHNV and CDR2 is YYDKDF (reference sequence).

This clone was counted a single time. The V gene is TRBV4-3, the J gene TRBJ1-2; 9 bases are shared with TRBD1. J was trimmed by 8 bases and V by 0 bases; bases with no gene match: 7. This CDR3 region has 15 residues. Germline V CDR1 and CDR2: LGHNA, YSLEER. The CDR3 DNA sequence: TGCGCCAGCAGCCAAGATGGACAGGGGTTAAGCGGCTACACCTTC. It specifies CASSQDGQGLSGYTF.

The chain carries TRBV6-5 and TRBJ1-5; 7 bases match TRBD1. Germline V lookup: CDR1 MNHEY, CDR2 SVGAGI. CDR3 length: 14 amino acids. Trimming cost V 5 bases and J 7 bases; bases outside gene matches: 8. The chain's CDR3 is CASSPQGNVQPQHF. The CDR3 region has the DNA TGTGCCAGCAGTCCACAGGGGAACGTGCAGCCCCAGCATTTT.

V is TRBV6-5 and J is TRBJ2-7, with a tentative D call TRBD2 (6 bases). The germline gives CDR1 MNHEY, CDR2 SVGAGI. Trimming took off 6 bases at V and 0 bases at J, with 12 bases between the two ends. The length of the CDR3 is 14 residues. This chain's CDR3 is CASREGTASYEQYF. Written as DNA, the CDR3 is TGTGCCAGCAGGGAGGGGACGGCCTCCTACGAGCAGTACTTC.

This chain uses TRBV5-4 with TRBJ2-3; 11 bases are a match to TRBD2. CDR3 length: 18 residues. Trimming at V came to 0 bases and at J to 0 bases, leaving 6 bases not matched to a gene. CDR1 SGHNT and CDR2 YYREEE come from the germline V gene (reference sequence). DNA of the CDR3: TGTGCCAGCAGCTTGGCCGGCCTAGCGGGGGGTAGCACAGATACGCAGTATTTT. Its protein product is CASSLAGLAGGSTDTQYF.

The chain's CDR3 is CASSSLEKLFF. The DNA of the CDR3 is TGTGCCAGCAGTTCGCTAGAAAAACTGTTTTTT. The chain couples TRBV12-3 or TRBV12-4 to TRBJ1-4; the D is unclear. This CDR3 comprises 11 residues. V shed 4 bases and J shed 8 bases, with 5 bases lying between them.